This paragraph covers one T cell receptor (beta chain) sequence. The antigen remains undetermined. CDR3 length equals 13 residues. From germline, CDR1 is MDHEN and CDR2 SYDVKM. V lost 8 bases and J 3 bases, leaving 10 bases between the germline ends. This table comes from immunoSEQ multiplex PCR, and its TCRdb copy is limited to in-frame clones, with some not included. The sample has fewer than 300,000 clones, around 87% seen once. The data were obtained in a study of cytomegalovirus exposure and HLA in healthy donors. Study outcomes and limitations: Subsequent analysis found a tendency for first-cohort TCR clusters to co-occur within the 120 or so validation repertoires.

Sample: PBMCs. The V and J genes are TRBV28 and TRBJ2-2; D uncertain. This TCR derives from a woman younger than 35 in good health and CMV-seronegative. CDR3 region: CASVAVYTGELFF. Written as DNA, the CDR3 is TGTGCCAGCGTTGCAGTTTACACCGGGGAGCTGTTTTTT.